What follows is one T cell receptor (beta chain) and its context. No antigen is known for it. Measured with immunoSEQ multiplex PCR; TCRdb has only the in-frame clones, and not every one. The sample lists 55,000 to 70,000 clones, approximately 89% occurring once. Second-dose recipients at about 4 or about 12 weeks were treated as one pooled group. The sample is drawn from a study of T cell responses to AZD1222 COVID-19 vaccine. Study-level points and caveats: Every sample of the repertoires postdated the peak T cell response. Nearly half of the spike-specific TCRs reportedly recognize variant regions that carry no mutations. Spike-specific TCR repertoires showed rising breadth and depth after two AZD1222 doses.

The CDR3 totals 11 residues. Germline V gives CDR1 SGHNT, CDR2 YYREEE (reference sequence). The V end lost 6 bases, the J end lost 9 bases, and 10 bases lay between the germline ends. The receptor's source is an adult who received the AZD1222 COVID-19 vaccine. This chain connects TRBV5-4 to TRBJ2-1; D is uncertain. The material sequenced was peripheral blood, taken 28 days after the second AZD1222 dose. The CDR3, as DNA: TGTGCCAGCACCTCGTCCGGTGAGCAGTTCTTC. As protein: CASTSSGEQFF. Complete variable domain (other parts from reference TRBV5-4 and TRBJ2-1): ETGVTQSPTHLIKTRGQQVTLRCSSQSGHNTVSWYQQALGQGPQFIFQYYREEENGRGNFPPRFSGLQFPNYSSELNVNALELDDSALYLCASTSSGEQFFGPGTRLTVL.